This TCR beta chain emerged from a study of OX40 agonist ivuxolimab in advanced cancers. This CDR3 has 13 residues. V lost 6 bases and J lost 5, with 11 bases in between. The germline gives CDR1 MNHNY, CDR2 SVGAGI (reference sequence). In the case of this clone: A much larger clonotype is one base distant, so this may be a read error. Other DNA sequences within the sample encode an identical CDR3.

The protocol was immunoSEQ multiplex PCR, while the TCRdb copy is restricted to in-frame clones and leaves out a portion. The top ten hold 0.7% to 0.95% of the sample, which has 100,000 or so clones, approximately 90% seen once. The receptor's source is an adult with an advanced solid tumor such as melanoma, head and neck, liver or kidney cancer. V and J are TRBV6-6 and TRBJ2-1; D perhaps matches TRBD2 (6 bases). This sample comprised CD4+ or CD8+ T cells sorted from blood, obtained in a trial of the OX40 agonist ivuxolimab. The CDR3 loop reads CASRSSDNNEQFF. Written as DNA, the CDR3 is TGTGCCAGCAGGTCTAGCGATAACAATGAGCAGTTCTTC.